This T cell receptor beta chain is from a study of T cell repertoires in MIS-A myocarditis. Germline CDR1 reads MNHNY; CDR2 reads SVGAGI (reference sequence). Trimming took 2 bases from V and 3 from J, leaving 17 bases between them. This CDR3 is 16 amino acids long. Profiling relied on immunoSEQ multiplex PCR, and the TCRdb table lists in-frame clones only, not all of them. The sample yields 14,000 to 15,000 clones, 74% seen once. The clonotype was recovered from a man aged 18 to 35 with fulminant myocarditis from multisystem inflammatory syndrome in adults (MIS-A) after COVID-19. The sequenced sample was left ventricle heart tissue obtained at autopsy. The chain links TRBV6-6 to TRBJ2-7; D gene ambiguous. CDR3: CASSYKSYMINYEQYF. CDR3 DNA: TGTGCCAGCAGTTACAAAAGTTACATGATAAACTACGAGCAGTACTTC.